This T cell receptor (beta chain) was sequenced in a study of CD8 T cells in ankylosing spondylitis. Study results and limitations: Matched ankylosing spondylitis synovial fluid reportedly contained a significantly enriched population of disease-linked clones. CD8+ cells made up the disease-linked clones, which were relatively rare in peripheral blood. The study identified a TCR beta motif of eight highly homologous variants that appeared characteristic of ankylosing spondylitis blood.

A quantitative 5'-RACE method, one with molecular barcodes, was used to make TCR beta libraries. MiXCR, run by TCRdb on the 5' RACE reads, gives a single entry per CDR3 protein. The top ten hold roughly 12% of the sample, which has some 130,000 distinct CDR3 sequences, around 7.9% seen once. This clonotype was picked up many times. No antigen is known for it. Per the germline V gene, CDR1 is SQVTM and CDR2 is ANQGSEA. J lost 2 bases, V lost 2 bases, and 17 bases had no gene match. The CDR3 sequence is 20 residues long. The receptor comes from a female donor with ankylosing spondylitis or in good health (not recorded which). Sequenced material: blood, either unsorted or a sorted T cell fraction (not recorded which). The gene calls are TRBV29-1 and TRBJ2-3; TRBD2 matches at 12 bases. CDR3 DNA: TGCAGCGTTGAACCTGGCCTAGCGGGGGGGCGCCGCATCCCCACAGATACGCAGTATTTT. It yields the protein CSVEPGLAGGRRIPTDTQYF.